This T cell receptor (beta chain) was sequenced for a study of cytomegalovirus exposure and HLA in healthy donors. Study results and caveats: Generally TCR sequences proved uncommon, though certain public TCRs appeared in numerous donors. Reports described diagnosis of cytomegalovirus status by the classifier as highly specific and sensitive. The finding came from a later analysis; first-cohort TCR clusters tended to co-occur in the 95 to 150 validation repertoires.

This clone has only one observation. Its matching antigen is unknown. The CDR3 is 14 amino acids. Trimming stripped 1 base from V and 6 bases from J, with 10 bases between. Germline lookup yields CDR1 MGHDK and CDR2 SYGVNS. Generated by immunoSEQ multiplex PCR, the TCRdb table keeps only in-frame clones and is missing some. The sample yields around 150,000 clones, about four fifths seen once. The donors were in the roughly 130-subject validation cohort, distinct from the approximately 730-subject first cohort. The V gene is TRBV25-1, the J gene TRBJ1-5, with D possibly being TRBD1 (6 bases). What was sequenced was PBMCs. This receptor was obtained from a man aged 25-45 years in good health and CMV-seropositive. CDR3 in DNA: TGTGCCAGCAGTGAATGGGGGGGCGGTCAGCCCCAGCATTTT. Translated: CASSEWGGGQPQHF.